This T cell receptor beta chain was retrieved from a study of cytomegalovirus exposure and HLA in healthy donors. The study, taken as a whole, reports: The analysis excluded some indistinguishable V segments, including TRBV6-2 and TRBV6-3.

Comment on this clone: Its antigen remains unidentified.

J lost 3 bases, V lost 10 bases, and 31 bases had no gene match. CDR1 is MDHEN, CDR2 SYDVKM, per germline. CDR3 length equals 21 residues. Researchers ran the PCR with 60 Vbeta and 13 Jbeta primers. Libraries were prepared by immunoSEQ multiplex PCR; TCRdb keeps only in-frame clonotypes and omits some of them. This sample yields some 270,000 clones, of which over 70% are seen a single time; roughly 0.3% belongs to the top ten. This TCR came from a girl aged 2 to 9 in good health and CMV-seronegative. Input material: PBMCs. The rearrangement uses TRBV28 and TRBJ2-7, with 9 bases identical to TRBD2. CDR3 in DNA: TGTGCCATCCAACCGTGGGGGAAAGTTCGGTTTAGCGGGAGTGGTCACTACGAGCAGTACTTC. Encoded protein: CAIQPWGKVRFSGSGHYEQYF.